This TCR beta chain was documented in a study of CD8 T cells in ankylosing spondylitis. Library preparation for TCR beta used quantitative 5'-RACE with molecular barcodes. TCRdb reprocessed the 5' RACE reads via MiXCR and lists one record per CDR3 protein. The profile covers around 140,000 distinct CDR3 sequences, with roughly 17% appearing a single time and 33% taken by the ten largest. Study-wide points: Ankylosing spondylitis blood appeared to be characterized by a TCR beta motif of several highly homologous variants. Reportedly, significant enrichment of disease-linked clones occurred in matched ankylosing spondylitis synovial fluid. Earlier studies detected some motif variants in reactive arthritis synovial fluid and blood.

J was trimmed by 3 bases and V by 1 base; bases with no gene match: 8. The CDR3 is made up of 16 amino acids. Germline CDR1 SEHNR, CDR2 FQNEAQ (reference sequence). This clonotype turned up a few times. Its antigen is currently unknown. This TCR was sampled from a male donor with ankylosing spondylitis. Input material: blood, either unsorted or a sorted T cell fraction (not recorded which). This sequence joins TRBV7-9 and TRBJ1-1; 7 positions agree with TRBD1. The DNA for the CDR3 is TGTGCCAGCAGCTTAGGTCACACAGGGGTGTACACTGAAGCTTTCTTT. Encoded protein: CASSLGHTGVYTEAFF.